These 32 T cell receptor beta chains originate from one sample sequenced in a study of cytomegalovirus exposure and HLA in healthy donors. The study ran its PCR with 60 Vbeta and 13 Jbeta primers. The table came from immunoSEQ multiplex PCR; TCRdb's copy has only in-frame clones and leaves some out. The sample shows 110,000 to 150,000 clones, 70% to 80% of them seen only once. Input material: PBMCs. Source of these receptors: a woman in her late teens or twenties in good health and CMV-seropositive.

This chain links TRBV9 with TRBJ1-1; 7 bases fit TRBD1. The V gene end was trimmed by 3 bases and the J gene end by 0 bases; junction bases not matched to a gene: 5. This CDR3 has 15 amino acids. CDR1 SGDLS and CDR2 YYNGEE come from the germline V gene. The DNA of the CDR3 is TGTGCCAGCAGCGGGGCGACAGGGCTGAACACTGAAGCTTTCTTT. It translates to CASSGATGLNTEAFF.

This clone has just one count. The chain joins TRBV19 to TRBJ1-5, with 11 bases aligning to TRBD1. From germline, CDR1 is LNHDA and CDR2 SQIVND (reference sequence). The CDR3 loop spans 18 amino acids. V trimming: 5 bases; J trimming: 4 bases; junction bases outside the gene matches: 13. The CDR3 DNA reads as TGTGCCAGTAGTGACCTTTTTGGCGGGACAGGGGGGAATCAGCCCCAGCATTTT. Encoded protein: CASSDLFGGTGGNQPQHF.

The genes are TRBV9 and TRBJ2-3; 12 bases line up with TRBD2. The CDR3 extends over 17 amino acids. Germline V gene lookup returns CDR1 SGDLS and CDR2 YYNGEE. With V trimmed by 3 bases and J by 2 bases, 7 bases remained unmatched. CDR3 nucleotide sequence: TGTGCCAGCAGCGGCCTGGGGACTAGCGGGCCCACAGATACGCAGTATTTT. Its protein is CASSGLGTSGPTDTQYF.

The V gene is TRBV6-6, the J gene TRBJ2-7; TRBD2 agrees at 8 bases. The CDR3 covers 14 residues. V was clipped by 6 bases and J by 4 bases; unmatched bases: 8. CDR1 MNHNY and CDR2 SVGAGI come from the germline V gene (reference sequence). The CDR3 coding sequence is TGTGCCAGCAGGTACAGCGGGGGACCTTACGAGCAGTACTTC. Its protein product is CASRYSGGPYEQYF.

This clone was counted only a few times. This sequence joins TRBV4-1 and TRBJ2-5, with 7 bases aligning to TRBD1. J was trimmed by 0 bases and V by 2 bases; bases with no gene match: 9. Germline CDR1 is MGHRA and CDR2 is YSYEKL. CDR3 length: 17 amino acids. CDR3 nucleotides: TGCGCCAGCAGCCAACAAGTCCCGGGACAGCACCAAGAGACCCAGTACTTC. This gives the protein CASSQQVPGQHQETQYF.

This clone showed up just once. The chain carries TRBV6-6 and TRBJ1-1; 8 bases are shared with TRBD1. Unmatched junction bases numbered 7, after V lost 4 bases and J lost 6 bases. The germline CDR1 and CDR2 sequences are MNHNY and SVGAGI (reference sequence). This CDR3 is built from 14 residues. CDR3 nucleotides: TGTGCCAGCAGTTCACTCGACAGGGGATCTGAAGCTTTCTTT. This codes for CASSSLDRGSEAFF.

This clone appeared a single time. The chain employs TRBV5-1 and TRBJ2-3; 8 nucleotides match TRBD2. Germline values: CDR1 SGHRS, CDR2 YFSETQ. V gave up 0 bases and J gave up 1 base; unmatched junction bases: 7. This CDR3 is built from 17 residues. The CDR3 sequence: CASSLAAGSGGTDTQYF. Written as DNA, the CDR3 is TGCGCCAGCAGCTTGGCCGCGGGTAGCGGGGGCACAGATACGCAGTATTTT.

The chain uses TRBV30 and TRBJ1-2, with D possibly being TRBD1 (5 bases). Trimming shortened V by 1 base and J by 4 bases, and 10 bases separated the two germline ends. CDR3 length: 13 amino acids. Looked up from germline, CDR1 is GTSNPN and CDR2 is SVGIG (reference sequence). CDR3: CAWSAQGGYGYTF. The CDR3 bases are TGTGCCTGGAGTGCTCAGGGCGGCTATGGCTACACCTTC.

This clone was recorded a few times. V and J are TRBV19 and TRBJ2-1; D is possibly TRBD2 (5 bases). Trimming removed 3 bases at V and 8 bases at J, with 11 bases between. The germline CDR1 and CDR2 sequences are LNHDA and SQIVND (reference sequence). The length of the CDR3 is 13 residues. CDR3: CASSIGNGDEQFF. In DNA form, the CDR3 reads TGTGCCAGTAGTATCGGGAATGGGGATGAGCAGTTCTTC.

This rearrangement joins TRBV14 to TRBJ2-5; D might be TRBD1 (5 bases). With 0 bases removed from V and 4 bases from J, the gap between germline ends came to 9 bases. The CDR3 runs to 14 residues. Germline CDR1 SGHDN, CDR2 FVKESK. The CDR3 protein is CASSQDQGSETQYF. The DNA of the CDR3 is TGTGCCAGCAGCCAAGACCAGGGTTCAGAGACCCAGTACTTC.

The chain carries TRBV28 and TRBJ2-5; maybe TRBD1 (6 bases). With 3 bases removed from V and 5 bases from J, the gap between germline ends came to 19 bases. CDR3 length: 16 amino acids. Germline V gene lookup returns CDR1 MDHEN and CDR2 SYDVKM. As DNA, the CDR3 is TGTGCCAGCAGTTTCCCCCCCGGGGACATGGAGGAGACCCAGTACTTC. Its translation: CASSFPPGDMEETQYF. Complete variable domain (other parts from reference TRBV28 and TRBJ2-5): DVKVTQSSRYLVKRTGEKVFLECVQDMDHENMFWYRQDPGLGLRLIYFSYDVKMKEKGDIPEGYSVSREKKERFSLILESASTNQTSMYLCASSFPPGDMEETQYFGPGTRLLVL.

The sample holds a few counts of this clone. The genes are TRBV5-1 and TRBJ2-3; D perhaps matches TRBD1 (6 bases). V gave up 1 base and J gave up 0 bases, with 18 bases separating them. CDR1 and CDR2 (germline): SGHRS, YFSETQ. CDR3 length equals 18 residues. The CDR3 is CASSLQPPTGSSTDTQYF. In DNA form, the CDR3 reads TGCGCCAGCAGCTTGCAACCTCCTACAGGGTCTAGCACAGATACGCAGTATTTT.

The V gene is TRBV30, the J gene TRBJ1-1, with D perhaps TRBD1 (5 bases). Germline CDR1 and CDR2: GTSNPN and SVGIG (reference sequence). The ends were cut back, 0 bases at V and 0 bases at J, with 5 bases in the middle. The CDR3 totals 13 residues. The CDR3 here is CAWSVQVNTEAFF. The CDR3 nucleotides read TGTGCCTGGAGTGTACAGGTGAACACTGAAGCTTTCTTT. Using reference TRBV30 and TRBJ1-1 for the parts outside the CDR3, the full variable domain is SQTIHQWPATLVQPVGSPLSLECTVEGTSNPNLYWYRQAAGRGLQLLFYSVGIGQISSEVPQNLSASRPQDRQFILSSKKLLLSDSGFYLCAWSVQVNTEAFFGQGTRLTVV.

The chain recombines TRBV7-6 with TRBJ1-6; no firm D call. Germline CDR1 is SGHVS and CDR2 is FNYEAQ. This CDR3 has 13 residues. The V and J ends lost 1 base and 9 bases respectively, with 7 bases between them. In nucleotides, the CDR3 is TGTGCCAGCAGCTTAGACATGATTTCACCCCTCCACTTT. It specifies CASSLDMISPLHF.

This clone was counted only a few times. CDR3 DNA sequence: TGCGCCAGCAGCTTGGGTCGGGACAGGGTGGACAATTCACCCCTCCACTTT. Translating it yields CASSLGRDRVDNSPLHF. V gene TRBV5-1 combines with J gene TRBJ1-6, with TRBD1 matching 9 bases. This CDR3 is 17 amino acids long. The germline CDR1 and CDR2 sequences are SGHRS and YFSETQ. Trimming cost V 0 bases and J 7 bases; bases outside gene matches: 8.

The genes are TRBV5-1 and TRBJ2-1, with 10 bases identical to TRBD1. CDR1 is SGHRS, CDR2 YFSETQ, per germline. Trimming cost V 6 bases and J 0 bases; bases outside gene matches: 12. The CDR3 consists of 18 residues. The DNA for the CDR3 is TGCGCCAGCACCCCGGGACAGGGGAAGGGTATCTCCTACAATGAGCAGTTCTTC. Translated: CASTPGQGKGISYNEQFF.

The genes are TRBV28 and TRBJ1-2; the match to TRBD1 covers 11 bases. Trimming took 10 bases from V and 7 from J; bases not matched to a gene: 11. The CDR3 is 14 amino acids. CDR1 and CDR2 (germline): MDHEN, SYDVKM. CDR3 sequence: CATPLGTGGFGYTF. CDR3 sequence (DNA): TGTGCCACCCCTCTAGGGACAGGGGGTTTTGGCTACACCTTC.

This clone was seen once. The chain couples TRBV7-2 to TRBJ2-1; the match to TRBD2 covers 10 bases. V dropped 1 base and J dropped 6; count of bases not matched to a gene: 3. Germline CDR1 is SGHTA and CDR2 is FQGNSA. There are 15 residues in the CDR3. CDR3 DNA sequence: TGTGCCAGCAGCTTAGGACTAGCGGGCGTCAATGAGCAGTTCTTC. Translated, it gives CASSLGLAGVNEQFF.

V is TRBV10-3 and J is TRBJ2-7, with TRBD1 matching 8 bases. Germline V gene data show CDR1 as ENHRY and CDR2 as SYGVKD. This CDR3 region has 16 residues. The ends lost 0 bases at V and 3 bases at J; junction bases unmatched: 7. In nucleotides, the CDR3 is TGTGCCATCAGTGAGTCGATGGCAGGACAGGGCTACGAGCAGTACTTC. The encoded protein is CAISESMAGQGYEQYF.

The chain links TRBV5-4 to TRBJ1-4, with TRBD1 identical over 11 bases. This CDR3 has 15 residues. Germline V gene sequence: CDR1 SGHNT, CDR2 YYREEE (reference sequence). J gave up 8 bases and V 0 bases, and 3 bases lay outside the gene matches. The CDR3, as DNA: TGTGCCAGCAGCTTGGCCGGGACAGGGGGGGAAAAACTGTTTTTT. Protein: CASSLAGTGGEKLFF.

The J gene is TRBJ2-2, the V gene TRBV9; TRBD2 is a possible D gene (7 bases). Per the germline V gene, CDR1 is SGDLS and CDR2 is YYNGEE. CDR3 length equals 13 residues. Trimming cost V 4 bases and J 6 bases, with 10 bases left between them. CDR3 sequence reads: CASSQGRAGELFF. DNA for the CDR3: TGTGCCAGCAGCCAGGGGAGGGCCGGGGAGCTGTTTTTT.

V usage is TRBV28 and J usage is TRBJ2-1; D remains unclear. The length of the CDR3 is 13 residues. V gave up 3 bases and J gave up 7 bases, with 10 bases separating them. Per germline, CDR1 MDHEN and CDR2 SYDVKM. As DNA, the CDR3 is TGTGCCAGCAGTTTCCCAAGACTGAATGAGCAGTTCTTC. It specifies CASSFPRLNEQFF.

As for this clone: In the same sample, other DNA sequences code for this CDR3. This chain joins TRBV27 and TRBJ2-7; TRBD2 aligns across 8 bases. V shed 6 bases, J shed 0 bases, and the junction held 16 bases outside the gene matches. The CDR3 totals 18 residues. Germline CDR1 MNHEY, CDR2 SMNVEV (reference sequence). CDR3 DNA sequence: TGTGCCAGCAGCACCCCGAGGGCCAGCGGGGGTGTCTCCTACGAGCAGTACTTC. Protein product: CASSTPRASGGVSYEQYF.

V usage is TRBV6-1 and J usage is TRBJ2-7; D is possibly TRBD1 (6 bases). The V end was cut by 4 bases, the J end by 4 bases, with 14 bases between. The CDR3 extends over 14 amino acids. CDR1 MNHNS and CDR2 SASEGT come from the germline V gene. The CDR3 DNA follows: TGTGCCAGCAGTGTAGGGCAGGGGACGTACGAGCAGTACTTC. Translation gives CASSVGQGTYEQYF.

The chain uses TRBV29-1 and TRBJ1-3, with 8 bases lining up with TRBD1. CDR1 and CDR2 (germline): SQVTM, ANQGSEA. Trimming removed 1 base from V and 0 bases from J; junction bases left unmatched: 2. CDR3 length: 15 residues. CDR3 sequence: CSVEGGQGSGNTIYF. The CDR3 DNA reads TGCAGCGTTGAAGGAGGACAGGGCTCTGGAAACACCATATATTTT.

V and J are TRBV5-1 and TRBJ1-3, with D possibly being TRBD1 (6 bases). The CDR3 runs to 14 residues. V lost 0 bases, J lost 8 bases, and 12 bases lay in between. Per the germline V gene, CDR1 is SGHRS and CDR2 is YFSETQ. The CDR3 loop reads CASSLAPGADTIYF. CDR3 DNA: TGCGCCAGCAGCTTGGCCCCAGGGGCGGACACCATATATTTT.

V usage is TRBV1 and J usage is TRBJ2-2; the listed D gene, TRBD1, was not tested against the DNA. TRBV1 is an annotated pseudogene. CDR3 length equals 17 residues. This CDR3 is CTSSFQPRDRESGELFF. As DNA, the CDR3 is TGCACCAGCAGCTTCCAACCGCGGGACAGGGAGTCCGGGGAGCTGTTTTTT.

The chain has TRBV9 and TRBJ1-2; a possible D gene is TRBD1 (6 bases). The V end lost 4 bases, the J end lost 4 bases, and 14 bases lay between the germline ends. The CDR3 runs to 14 residues. From germline, CDR1 is SGDLS and CDR2 YYNGEE. As DNA, the CDR3 is TGTGCCAGCAGCCAGGGGACCACCCCCTATGGCTACACCTTC. It encodes CASSQGTTPYGYTF.

V gene TRBV7-9 combines with J gene TRBJ1-3, with TRBD1 identical over 7 bases. Trimming cost V 2 bases and J 2 bases; bases outside gene matches: 3. CDR1 is SEHNR, CDR2 FQNEAQ, per germline (reference sequence). This CDR3 contains 15 residues. The CDR3 here is CASSLSQGAGNTIYF. In DNA, the CDR3 is TGTGCCAGCAGCTTAAGCCAGGGGGCTGGAAACACCATATATTTT.

The chain links TRBV9 to TRBJ2-2; 10 nucleotides line up with TRBD2. The germline V gene encodes CDR1 SGDLS and CDR2 YYNGEE. CDR3 length: 16 residues. Trimming at V came to 4 bases and at J to 7 bases, leaving 10 bases not matched to a gene. The CDR3 sequence is CASSFSGGPPDGELFF. As DNA, the CDR3 is TGTGCCAGCAGCTTTAGCGGGGGGCCTCCGGACGGGGAGCTGTTTTTT.

The J gene is TRBJ2-7, the V gene TRBV5-1, with TRBD2 matching over 12 bases. The V gene end was trimmed by 5 bases and the J gene end by 3 bases; junction bases not matched to a gene: 3. The length of the CDR3 is 14 residues. From germline, CDR1 is SGHRS and CDR2 YFSETQ. The CDR3 DNA reads as TGCGCCAGCAGATCGACTAGCGGGGGCTACGAGCAGTACTTC. It encodes CASRSTSGGYEQYF.

This clone has just a few counts. The V gene is TRBV28, the J gene TRBJ2-5; 9 bases agree with TRBD1. CDR1 and CDR2 (germline): MDHEN, SYDVKM. This CDR3 region has 16 residues. V shed 10 bases and J 3 bases; nucleotides not matched to a gene: 15. The CDR3 DNA follows: TGTGCCACCATATTCGGGACAGGGTTTGGGGAAGAGACCCAGTACTTC. Protein product: CATIFGTGFGEETQYF.